This TCR beta chain was recorded in a study of T-cell memory formation after mild COVID-19. In regard to this clonotype: The antigen is undetermined.

MiXCR, run by TCRdb on the 5' RACE reads, gives a single entry per CDR3 protein. The profile covers about 350,000 distinct CDR3 sequences, with roughly 13% appearing a single time and about a fifth taken by the ten largest. Study-wide points: There was a balanced CD4/CD8 profile in clones contracting day 15 to 85, and later expanders leaned CD4+.

This CDR3 spans 14 amino acids. V lost 5 bases and J 0 bases, leaving 11 bases between the germline ends. Per germline, CDR1 SGDLS and CDR2 YYNGEE. The specimen was PBMCs or a T cell subset sorted from them (not recorded which). The J gene is TRBJ1-2, the V gene TRBV9; possible D gene TRBD1, 5 bases. The sequence derives from a man aged 18 to 35 who had mild COVID-19 (a few samples of this study predate the infection). Cell type and time point are not known. This chain's CDR3 is CASRADRSNYGYTF. The CDR3 DNA is TGTGCCAGCAGAGCAGACAGATCTAACTATGGCTACACCTTC.